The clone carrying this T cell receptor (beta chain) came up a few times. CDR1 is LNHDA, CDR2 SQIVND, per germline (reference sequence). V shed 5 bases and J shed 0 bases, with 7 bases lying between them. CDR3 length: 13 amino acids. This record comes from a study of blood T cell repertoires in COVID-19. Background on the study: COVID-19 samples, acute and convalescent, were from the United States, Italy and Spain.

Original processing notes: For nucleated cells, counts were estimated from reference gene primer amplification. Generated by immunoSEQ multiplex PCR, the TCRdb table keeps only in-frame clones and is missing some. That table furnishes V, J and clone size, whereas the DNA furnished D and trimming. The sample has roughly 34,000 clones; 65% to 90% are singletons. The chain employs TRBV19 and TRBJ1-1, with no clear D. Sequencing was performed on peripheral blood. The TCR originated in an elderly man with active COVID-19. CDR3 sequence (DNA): TGTGCCAGTAGTCTCTTAATGAACACTGAAGCTTTCTTT. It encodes CASSLLMNTEAFF. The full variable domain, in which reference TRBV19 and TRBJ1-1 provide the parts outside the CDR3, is DGGITQSPKYLFRKEGQNVTLSCEQNLNHDAMYWYRQDPGQGLRLIYYSQIVNDFQKGDIAEGYSVSREKKESFPLTVTSAQKNPTAFYLCASSLLMNTEAFFGQGTRLTVV.